The 25 T cell receptor beta chains below all came from one sample that was sequenced in a study of response to subunit inactivated influenza vaccine (dated by TCRdb to 2016 to 2018). Preparation of the library involved RT-PCR. Sequencer: Illumina HiSeq 2500. TCRdb redid the processing of the public reads, applying fastp at Q25 and MiXCR, and retained in-frame beta chains. A single entry per CDR3 protein holds the most common genes and DNA from its merged rows. For this sample there are 600,000 to 850,000 distinct CDR3 sequences; approximately 14% appear just once. Of the sample, about 7.6% is held by the ten largest clones. Sequences were derived from PBMCs from blood, sampled about 14 days before vaccination. The receptor source for this set is a man in his fifties who received an inactivated influenza vaccine. Donor details come from another sample of the same person, matched by shared clones.

This clonotype occurred a few times. The V call is TRBV9, the J call TRBJ2-7; TRBD2 might be the D (5 bases). The CDR3 totals 15 residues. V was cut by 0 bases and J by 0 bases, with 10 bases left in between. Looked up from germline, CDR1 is SGDLS and CDR2 is YYNGEE. CDR3 in DNA: TGTGCCAGCAGCGTAGGCAGCGGCACCTCCTACGAGCAGTACTTC. Its protein product is CASSVGSGTSYEQYF.

This clonotype turned up a few times. J is TRBJ1-6 and V is TRBV20-1, with D perhaps TRBD1 (5 bases). CDR1 is DFQATT, CDR2 SNEGSKA, per germline (reference sequence). This CDR3 contains 15 residues. V gave up 5 bases and J gave up 6 bases, with 17 bases separating them. Written as DNA, the CDR3 is TGCAGTGCTGCCACAGGTGGAGCAGGTAATTCACCCCTCCACTTT. Its translation is CSAATGGAGNSPLHF.

The chain employs TRBV6-1 and TRBJ2-7, with 8 bases lining up with TRBD1. The germline CDR1 and CDR2 sequences are MNHNS and SASEGT. With 6 bases clipped from V and 4 bases from J, the junction kept 8 bases outside the gene matches. This CDR3 is built from 14 residues. The CDR3 DNA is TGTGCCAGCAGCGACAGGGGAATTCCGTACGAGCAGTACTTC. Translation: CASSDRGIPYEQYF.

This clonotype has a handful of counts. The chain has TRBV5-1 and TRBJ1-2; D is undetermined. The V gene lost 3 bases and the J gene lost 4 bases, with 16 bases spanning the gap. This CDR3 is built from 15 residues. The germline CDR1 and CDR2 sequences are SGHRS and YFSETQ. For the CDR3, the DNA is TGCGCCAGCAGCTGGGTATCTCAGGATATCTATGGCTACACCTTC. Protein product: CASSWVSQDIYGYTF.

This clonotype was found many times. The CDR3 sequence is CASSSGQGANSPLHF. Here the CDR3 DNA reads TGTGCCAGCAGCTCCGGACAGGGGGCTAATTCACCCCTCCACTTT. The J gene is TRBJ1-6, the V gene TRBV6-1, with TRBD1 matching over 11 bases. CDR3 size: 15 residues. Germline values: CDR1 MNHNS, CDR2 SASEGT. J gave up 6 bases and V 6 bases, and 4 bases lay outside the gene matches.

This clonotype has a count of ten or more. The J gene is TRBJ2-5, the V gene TRBV20-1, with 9 bases lining up with TRBD1. CDR3 length: 13 amino acids. The V gene's germline CDR1 is DFQATT and CDR2 SNEGSKA (reference sequence). The trim removed 4 bases at V and 3 bases at J, leaving 3 bases unmatched. CDR3 region: CSANRGQEETQYF. Written as DNA, the CDR3 is TGCAGTGCTAACAGGGGGCAGGAAGAGACCCAGTACTTC.

This clonotype was observed a few times. The rearrangement uses TRBV6-1 and TRBJ1-2; a possible D gene is TRBD1 (5 bases). Per the germline V gene, CDR1 is MNHNS and CDR2 is SASEGT. V gave up 7 bases and J gave up 3 bases, with 21 bases separating them. The CDR3 contains 16 residues. CDR3 sequence: CASTESGRGGHYGYTF. For the CDR3, the DNA is TGTGCCAGCACCGAATCGGGTAGGGGTGGACACTATGGCTACACCTTC.

This clonotype was seen many times. The J gene is TRBJ2-1, the V gene TRBV7-2; D is perhaps TRBD1 or TRBD2 (5 bases each). The CDR3 consists of 14 residues. Germline V gene lookup returns CDR1 SGHTA and CDR2 FQGNSA. Trimming cost V 3 bases and J 12 bases, with 18 bases left between them. DNA of the CDR3: TGTGCCAGCAGCTTGAATTGGGGACGGAGTACGCAGTTCTTC. The encoded protein is CASSLNWGRSTQFF. Complete variable domain (other parts from reference TRBV7-2 and TRBJ2-1): GAGVSQSPSNKVTEKGKDVELRCDPISGHTALYWYRQSLGQGLEFLIYFQGNSAPDKSGLPSDRFSAERTGGSVSTLTIQRTQQEDSAVYLCASSLNWGRSTQFFGPGTRLTVL.

J is TRBJ2-1 and V is TRBV28; 10 nucleotides align to TRBD2. V shed 7 bases, J shed 9 bases, and the junction held 12 bases outside the gene matches. The CDR3 has 15 residues. CDR1 is MDHEN, CDR2 SYDVKM, per germline. The CDR3 DNA is TGTGCCAGCACCTCGGGGGCAGCGGGAGGGTTTGAGCAGTTCTTC. As protein: CASTSGAAGGFEQFF.

In its sample, this clonotype was seen a few times. This chain uses TRBV10-3 with TRBJ1-5; D gene ambiguous. The CDR3 covers 15 residues. V dropped 3 bases and J dropped 0 bases, with 9 bases sitting between them. Germline assignment: CDR1 ENHRY and CDR2 SYGVKD. CDR3 in amino acids: CAISDSMNSNQPQHF. As DNA, the CDR3 is TGTGCCATCAGTGACAGTATGAATAGCAATCAGCCCCAGCATTTT.

The chain combines TRBV20-1 with TRBJ2-1; 7 positions match TRBD2. The CDR3 extends over 14 amino acids. Germline values: CDR1 DFQATT, CDR2 SNEGSKA (reference sequence). V dropped 1 base and J dropped 4; count of bases not matched to a gene: 4. The CDR3 loop reads CSARARETYNEQFF. CDR3 DNA: TGCAGTGCTAGAGCGCGGGAGACGTACAATGAGCAGTTCTTC.

The gene calls are TRBV7-8 and TRBJ2-5, with TRBD1 as a possible D gene (6 bases). Trimming removed 0 bases from V and 3 bases from J, with 14 bases in between. The CDR3 is 16 residues long. CDR1 is SGHVS, CDR2 FQNEAQ, per germline. CDR3 in amino acids: CASSLAAAGEKETQYF. The CDR3 DNA reads as TGTGCCAGCAGCTTAGCAGCGGCAGGGGAAAAAGAGACCCAGTACTTC.

The chain joins TRBV3-1 to TRBJ2-3, with D perhaps TRBD1 (5 bases). Deletions cut 0 bases from V and 4 bases from J, with 14 bases between. This CDR3 comprises 16 residues. From germline, CDR1 is LGHDT and CDR2 YNNKEL (reference sequence). The CDR3 spells CASSQERGGAPDTQYF. The CDR3 region has the DNA TGTGCCAGCAGCCAAGAAAGAGGTGGGGCCCCAGATACGCAGTATTTT.

This clonotype was counted between two and nine times. The chain employs TRBV15 and TRBJ2-6; D is ambiguous. The CDR3 runs 17 residues. The V end was cut by 0 bases, the J end by 4 bases, with 13 bases between. The germline CDR1 and CDR2 sequences are LNHNV and YYDKDF (reference sequence). The CDR3 here is CATSRDSLMWGANVLTF. The CDR3 DNA follows: TGTGCCACCAGCAGAGATTCTTTGATGTGGGGGGCCAACGTCCTGACTTTC.

Only a few counts were recorded for this clonotype. The chain has TRBV28 and TRBJ2-1; TRBD2 might be the D (6 bases). The CDR3 is 11 residues long. Germline assignment: CDR1 MDHEN and CDR2 SYDVKM. V lost 8 bases to trimming and J lost 5 bases, with 7 bases between them. CDR3 nucleotides: TGTGCCAGCCGGAGGGACAATGAGCAGTTCTTC. This codes for CASRRDNEQFF.

This clonotype was observed a handful of times. This chain uses TRBV7-9 with TRBJ2-1; tentatively, D is TRBD1 (6 bases). Trimming removed 5 bases at V and 6 bases at J, with 11 bases between. Germline V lookup: CDR1 SEHNR, CDR2 FQNEAQ (reference sequence). The CDR3 extends over 13 amino acids. In DNA, the CDR3 is TGTGCCAGCAGCCTCACAGGGTCCAATGAGCAGTTCTTC. Translation: CASSLTGSNEQFF.

At least ten counts were recorded for this clonotype. The J gene is TRBJ2-3, the V gene TRBV12-3 or TRBV12-4; D possibly uses TRBD1 or TRBD2 (5 bases each). CDR3 length: 14 amino acids. Trimming pared 8 bases from V and 0 bases from J, leaving 12 bases between. This chain's CDR3 is CASRDQPSTDTQYF. The CDR3 nucleotides read TGTGCCAGCCGGGACCAACCTAGCACAGATACGCAGTATTTT.

This clonotype was counted a few times. The V gene is TRBV28, the J gene TRBJ2-7; 9 nucleotides agree with TRBD1. The germline CDR1 and CDR2 sequences are MDHEN and SYDVKM. V trimming: 4 bases; J trimming: 7 bases; junction bases outside the gene matches: 11. The CDR3 extends over 15 amino acids. The CDR3 here is CASSYTGGALREQYF. DNA for the CDR3: TGTGCCAGCAGTTATACAGGGGGCGCTTTGAGGGAGCAGTACTTC.

This clonotype was observed a few times. The chain couples TRBV6-5 to TRBJ2-7, with D perhaps being TRBD1 or TRBD2 (7 bases each). Looked up from germline, CDR1 is MNHEY and CDR2 is SVGAGI. V was clipped by 1 base and J by 6 bases, with 16 bases between them. This CDR3 spans 15 amino acids. The CDR3 loop is CASSYLRQGGGEQYF. In DNA, the CDR3 is TGTGCCAGCAGTTACTTAAGACAGGGAGGGGGCGAGCAGTACTTC.

Only a few counts were recorded for this clonotype. The chain employs TRBV6-5 and TRBJ1-2; D is unclear. V lost 0 bases to trimming and J lost 4 bases, with 15 bases between them. In germline, CDR1 is MNHEY, CDR2 SVGAGI. The CDR3 extends over 16 amino acids. CDR3 region: CASSYSERVTSYGYTF. The CDR3 DNA sequence: TGTGCCAGCAGTTACTCGGAACGGGTGACATCCTATGGCTACACCTTC.

This rearrangement joins TRBV14 to TRBJ1-1; TRBD1 aligns across 7 bases. Trimming cost V 0 bases and J 11 bases; bases outside gene matches: 6. This CDR3 has 13 amino acids. Germline CDR1 is SGHDN and CDR2 is FVKESK. Written as DNA, the CDR3 is TGTGCCAGCAGCCAAGATCTAGGGGGCAGGGCTTTCTTT. This sequence encodes CASSQDLGGRAFF.

A few counts support this clonotype. The rearrangement joins TRBV6-5 to TRBJ2-7, with D possibly matching TRBD2 (6 bases). The CDR3 is made up of 15 amino acids. Germline V CDR1 and CDR2: MNHEY, SVGAGI. V dropped 0 bases and J dropped 1 base, with 10 bases sitting between them. DNA for the CDR3: TGTGCCAGCAGTTACTCTCCCCGGGGGTCCTACGAGCAGTACTTC. Translation gives CASSYSPRGSYEQYF.

This clonotype was counted a few times. This chain links TRBV11-3 with TRBJ2-2; 7 bases are a match to TRBD2. Trimming took 1 base from V and 3 from J; bases not matched to a gene: 5. The V gene's germline CDR1 is SGHNT and CDR2 YENEEA. The CDR3 loop spans 16 amino acids. The CDR3 sequence: CASSLGGGADTGELFF. As DNA, the CDR3 is TGTGCCAGCAGCTTAGGCGGGGGAGCGGACACCGGGGAGCTGTTTTTT.

This clonotype was seen at least ten times. The chain recombines TRBV12-3 or TRBV12-4 with TRBJ2-2; D is uncertain. This CDR3 is built from 11 residues. V was shortened by 7 bases and J by 7 bases, with 7 bases between the two germline ends. CDR3 residues: CASTLGGELFF. The DNA for the CDR3 is TGTGCCAGCACCCTGGGCGGGGAGCTGTTTTTT.

This clonotype appeared a few times. V and J are TRBV6-1 and TRBJ2-7, with D hard to call. CDR3 size: 12 residues. With 0 bases removed from V and 6 bases from J, the gap between germline ends came to 6 bases. Germline CDR1 MNHNS, CDR2 SASEGT. The CDR3 loop is CASSEAESEQYF. CDR3 nucleotides: TGTGCCAGCAGTGAAGCCGAGTCCGAGCAGTACTTC.